What follows are 17 T cell receptor beta chains derived from one specimen sequenced in a study of blood T cell repertoires in COVID-19. This table comes from immunoSEQ multiplex PCR, and its TCRdb copy is limited to in-frame clones, with some not included. In the table there are 90,000 to 100,000 clones, around 90% of which are singletons. The material sequenced was peripheral blood. Source of these receptors: a man between 70 and 80 years old with acute or convalescent COVID-19.

V and J are TRBV28 and TRBJ1-2; maybe TRBD1 (6 bases). The CDR3 consists of 14 residues. The germline V gene has CDR1 MDHEN and CDR2 SYDVKM. V lost 5 bases, J lost 8 bases, and 18 bases lay in between. The CDR3 loop reads CASSPLTGSGGYTF. The DNA of the CDR3 is TGTGCCAGCAGTCCCTTAACAGGGTCTGGCGGCTACACCTTC.

The genes are TRBV27 and TRBJ2-5, with TRBD2 matching 8 bases. Losses at the gene ends were 5 bases for V and 6 bases for J; bases not matched to a gene: 5. This CDR3 has 13 amino acids. Germline V gene data show CDR1 as MNHEY and CDR2 as SMNVEV (reference sequence). The CDR3: CASSPGGGKTQYF. CDR3 DNA: TGTGCCAGCAGTCCCGGGGGGGGGAAGACCCAGTACTTC.

This chain's CDR3 is CASSLGGTMEEQYF. The CDR3 DNA follows: TGCGCCAGCAGCTTGGGGGGCACCATGGAGGAGCAGTACTTC. J is TRBJ2-7 and V is TRBV5-1; weak D call: TRBD1 (5 bases). Germline V lookup: CDR1 SGHRS, CDR2 YFSETQ. With 0 bases removed from V and 7 bases from J, the gap between germline ends came to 14 bases. CDR3 length: 14 residues.

V gene TRBV7-3 combines with J gene TRBJ1-1; 10 bases fit TRBD1. The CDR3 is 14 residues long. Looked up from germline, CDR1 is SGHTA and CDR2 is FQGTGA. Germline trimming cut 5 bases from V and 7 bases from J; bases unmatched to any gene: 7. The CDR3 sequence: CASSQGTGVDEAFF. The CDR3 DNA reads TGTGCCAGCAGCCAAGGGACAGGGGTGGATGAAGCTTTCTTT.

Details on this clone: Other DNA sequences within the sample encode an identical CDR3. The gene calls are TRBV5-1 and TRBJ2-2; 7 nucleotides match TRBD2. Germline-derived CDR1 and CDR2 are SGHRS and YFSETQ. With 7 bases clipped from V and 1 base from J, the junction kept 4 bases outside the gene matches. The CDR3 spans 14 residues. The CDR3 is CASRREVNTGELFF. The CDR3 region has the DNA TGCGCCAGCCGTCGGGAGGTGAACACCGGGGAGCTGTTTTTT.

The chain links TRBV29-1 to TRBJ1-2; D is uncertain. This CDR3 has 12 residues. Trimming removed 2 bases at V and 3 bases at J, with 7 bases between. Looked up from germline, CDR1 is SQVTM and CDR2 is ANQGSEA. The CDR3 nucleotides read TGCAGCGTTGAACTTGGAGACTATGGCTACACCTTC. Residues: CSVELGDYGYTF.

The V gene is TRBV5-1, the J gene TRBJ1-4; D possibly corresponds to TRBD1 (5 bases). V was trimmed by 2 bases and J by 6 bases, leaving 14 bases between them. Germline CDR1 reads SGHRS; CDR2 reads YFSETQ. This CDR3 region has 15 residues. CDR3: CASSFRAGRDEKLFF. The DNA of the CDR3 is TGCGCCAGCAGCTTTAGGGCAGGGCGTGATGAAAAACTGTTTTTT.

The chain combines TRBV4-1 with TRBJ2-2, with D possibly being TRBD2 (6 bases). V was cut by 0 bases and J by 0 bases, with 11 bases left in between. The CDR3 length is 17 residues. CDR1 is MGHRA and CDR2 is YSYEKL in the germline V gene. The CDR3 nucleotides are TGCGCCAGCAGCCAAGAAAGGACGGGGGCGAACACCGGGGAGCTGTTTTTT. Translated: CASSQERTGANTGELFF.

The V gene is TRBV5-1, the J gene TRBJ2-7, with 9 bases matching TRBD1. The CDR3 is 14 residues long. Losses at the gene ends were 2 bases for V and 3 bases for J; bases not matched to a gene: 3. CDR1 and CDR2 (germline): SGHRS, YFSETQ. The CDR3 protein is CASSFGQGNYEQYF. DNA for the CDR3: TGCGCCAGCAGCTTCGGACAGGGGAACTACGAGCAGTACTTC.

The chain recombines TRBV7-9 with TRBJ1-2; TRBD1 agrees at 7 bases. The germline V gene encodes CDR1 SEHNR and CDR2 FQNEAQ (reference sequence). The trim removed 5 bases at V and 0 bases at J, leaving 3 bases unmatched. CDR3 length: 14 amino acids. This chain's CDR3 is CASSRTGSNYGYTF. The CDR3 DNA reads TGTGCCAGCAGCAGGACAGGATCTAACTATGGCTACACCTTC.

The chain links TRBV3-1 (or the pseudogene TRBV3-2) to TRBJ2-3; 9 nucleotides line up with TRBD2. Looked up from germline, CDR1 is LGHDT and CDR2 is YNNKEL (reference sequence). The CDR3 totals 15 residues. The trim removed 4 bases at V and 3 bases at J, leaving 5 bases unmatched. For the CDR3, the DNA is TGTGCCAGCAGCCGCGCGGGGGGGGGAACAGATACGCAGTATTTT. Translating it yields CASSRAGGGTDTQYF.

V gene TRBV3-1 (or the pseudogene TRBV3-2) combines with J gene TRBJ2-3; 9 bases line up with TRBD2. The CDR3 is 15 amino acids. The trim removed 4 bases at V and 2 bases at J, leaving 4 bases unmatched. CDR1 and CDR2 (germline): LGHDT, YNNKEL (reference sequence). CDR3 bases: TGTGCCAGCAGCCCGGTAGCGGGAGTCACAGATACGCAGTATTTT. It specifies CASSPVAGVTDTQYF.

The V call is TRBV28, the J call TRBJ2-2, with 8 nucleotides matching TRBD2. V trimming: 7 bases; J trimming: 3 bases; junction bases outside the gene matches: 7. Germline V gene sequence: CDR1 MDHEN, CDR2 SYDVKM. This CDR3 spans 15 amino acids. The CDR3 loop reads CASKTPAGDTGELFF. The CDR3 DNA sequence: TGTGCCAGCAAGACCCCAGCGGGGGACACCGGGGAGCTGTTTTTT.

The chain employs TRBV19 and TRBJ1-1; D call uncertain. The germline CDR1 and CDR2 sequences are LNHDA and SQIVND (reference sequence). The CDR3 is 12 amino acids. V lost 7 bases to trimming and J lost 0 bases, with 6 bases between them. The CDR3 sequence is CASNQMNTEAFF. The CDR3 DNA reads as TGTGCCAGTAATCAAATGAACACTGAAGCTTTCTTT.

This clone is a singleton in its sample. The gene calls are TRBV25-1 and TRBJ2-5, with a weak D call TRBD1 (5 bases). Trimming removed 5 bases from V and 1 base from J, with 11 bases in between. Germline V gene sequence: CDR1 MGHDK, CDR2 SYGVNS. The CDR3 has 14 residues. CDR3 loop: CASSTRQPQETQYF. DNA for the CDR3: TGTGCCAGCAGTACTCGACAGCCCCAAGAGACCCAGTACTTC.

V and J are TRBV12-3 or TRBV12-4 and TRBJ1-1, with a tentative D call TRBD1 (5 bases). The CDR3 length is 13 residues. V lost 5 bases to trimming and J lost 8 bases, with 15 bases between them. Here the CDR3 DNA reads TGTGCCAGCAGTGTAGGGACTATTACGGAAGCTTTCTTT. Translation: CASSVGTITEAFF.

This chain links TRBV7-9 with TRBJ1-6; perhaps TRBD1 as D (5 bases). V dropped 1 base and J dropped 8 bases, with 9 bases sitting between them. The germline V gene has CDR1 SEHNR and CDR2 FQNEAQ (reference sequence). The CDR3 is 14 residues long. Here the CDR3 reads CASSLGTLDSPLHF. The CDR3 bases are TGTGCCAGCAGCTTAGGGACACTGGATTCACCCCTCCACTTT.